Given below is one TCR beta chain in context. The antigen is undetermined. Assay used: immunoSEQ multiplex PCR; TCRdb lists only in-frame clones, some missing. This table holds roughly 130,000 clones, around 94% found once. CDR1 and CDR2 from the germline V gene are MDHEN and SYDVKM. V lost 2 bases and J lost 8, with 15 bases in between. The length of the CDR3 is 14 residues. The source of the thymus tissue was resections taken during corrective heart surgery. The sample is drawn from a study of human thymus T cells. General observations from the study: Thymic and blood repertoires appeared to display a bias in their usage of V and J genes.

The V and J genes are TRBV28 and TRBJ1-2, with unresolved D. This TCR was recovered from a boy younger than two with a congenital heart defect but otherwise immunologically healthy. Specimen: thymus tissue. The CDR3 region is CASSLRPPTRGYTF. The CDR3 region has the DNA TGTGCCAGCAGTTTAAGGCCTCCTACGAGAGGCTACACCTTC.